Each of the 17 T cell receptor beta chains below was sequenced from the same sample in a study of early T cells in non-severe SARS-CoV-2 infection. TCRdb called the 5' RACE reads again in MiXCR, with one record for every CDR3 protein. The sample records 20,000 to 25,000 distinct CDR3 sequences, roughly 4.7% being singletons. Specimen: whole blood. All receptors derive from an adult who was a healthcare worker with PCR-confirmed SARS-CoV-2 infection or an uninfected control (not recorded which).

Ten or more counts support this clonotype. The rearrangement links TRBV7-2 to TRBJ2-7; D tentatively reads TRBD1 or TRBD2 (5 bases each). Germline CDR1 and CDR2: SGHTA and FQGNSA. This CDR3 is built from 16 residues. The V end lost 5 bases, the J end lost 5 bases, and 22 bases lay between the germline ends. The CDR3 spells CASSRLAAGSLDEQYF. For the CDR3, the DNA is TGTGCCAGCAGCCGATTGGCCGCAGGGAGTCTCGACGAGCAGTACTTC.

This clonotype is termed medium-sized. V usage is TRBV24-1 and J usage is TRBJ2-5; 9 bases match TRBD1. The CDR3 is made up of 15 amino acids. J was trimmed by 1 base and V by 7 bases; bases with no gene match: 6. CDR1 and CDR2 (germline): KGHDR, SFDVKD. This CDR3 is CATSGGTGTQETQYF. CDR3 coding DNA: TGTGCCACCAGCGGGGGGACAGGGACCCAAGAGACCCAGTACTTC.

Ten or more counts support this clonotype. The chain uses TRBV7-8 and TRBJ2-7; TRBD1 matches 7 bases. The CDR3 covers 13 residues. Germline trimming cut 6 bases from V and 8 bases from J; bases unmatched to any gene: 10. CDR1 SGHVS and CDR2 FQNEAQ come from the germline V gene. CDR3 sequence reads: CASRPTGTDQQYF. The CDR3, as DNA: TGTGCCAGCAGGCCGACAGGGACCGACCAGCAGTACTTC.

The chain couples TRBV10-1 to TRBJ2-1, with 14 bases matching TRBD2. V trimming: 4 bases; J trimming: 9 bases; junction bases outside the gene matches: 2. Germline values: CDR1 WNHNN, CDR2 SYGVQD (reference sequence). There are 14 residues in the CDR3. The CDR3 spells CASSAGLAGVEQFF. Written as DNA, the CDR3 is TGCGCCAGCAGTGCGGGACTAGCGGGGGTTGAGCAGTTCTTC.

This clonotype was observed many times. This chain joins TRBV7-6 and TRBJ2-5; D unclear. The CDR3 extends over 14 amino acids. Germline loops: CDR1 SGHVS, CDR2 FNYEAQ. V shed 0 bases and J shed 4 bases, with 9 bases lying between them. CDR3 DNA sequence: TGTGCCAGCAGCTTAGCGTGGAATGGAGAGACCCAGTACTTC. Residues: CASSLAWNGETQYF.

The chain combines TRBV4-3 with TRBJ2-7; the match to TRBD1 covers 7 bases. The germline gives CDR1 LGHNA, CDR2 YSLEER. The trim removed 4 bases at V and 1 base at J, leaving 1 base unmatched. The CDR3 covers 13 residues. The CDR3: CASSRDSSYEQYF. Written as DNA, the CDR3 is TGCGCCAGCAGCCGGGACAGTTCCTACGAGCAGTACTTC.

This clonotype was counted ten times or more. The V and J genes are TRBV12-3 or TRBV12-4 and TRBJ2-1; the D is unclear. The germline V and J ends were trimmed by 3 bases and 9 bases, with 18 bases remaining between them. The CDR3 totals 15 residues. CDR3 sequence: CASSFGLPSITEQFF. Written as DNA, the CDR3 is TGTGCCAGCAGTTTTGGGCTACCGTCAATCACTGAGCAGTTCTTC.

This clonotype has at least ten counts. The rearrangement links TRBV20-1 to TRBJ1-4, with D possibly TRBD1 on 6 matching bases. The CDR3 totals 16 residues. CDR1 is DFQATT, CDR2 SNEGSKA, per germline (reference sequence). Trimming took off 1 base at V and 10 bases at J, with 22 bases between the two ends. CDR3 amino acids: CSARGGYRALEGKLFF. CDR3 sequence (DNA): TGCAGTGCTAGAGGGGGATACAGGGCCCTTGAGGGAAAACTGTTTTTT.

This clonotype was observed at least ten times. The chain recombines TRBV7-9 with TRBJ2-3; D call uncertain. Trimming cost V 11 bases and J 5 bases, with 17 bases left between them. Per the germline V gene, CDR1 is SEHNR and CDR2 is FQNEAQ (reference sequence). The CDR3 spans 13 residues. The CDR3 DNA reads as TGTGCCGCAGGAAGTCCGAGGATAGATACGCAGTATTTT. Protein sequence: CAAGSPRIDTQYF. The full variable domain, its missing parts supplied by reference TRBV7-9 and TRBJ2-3, is DTGVSQNPRHKITKRGQNVTFRCDPISEHNRLYWYRQTLGQGPEFLTYFQNEAQLEKSRLLSDRFSAERPKGSFSTLEIQRTEQGDSAMYLCAAGSPRIDTQYFGPGTRLTVL.

There are many counts of this clonotype. The CDR3 DNA follows: TGCGCCAGCAGCCAAGATTGGTCTCCTAGCGGGGGGCCAAAGGAAGGCGCCGGGGAGCTGTTTTTT. It encodes CASSQDWSPSGGPKEGAGELFF. The chain has TRBV4-1 and TRBJ2-2; 11 nucleotides align to TRBD2. The V gene's germline CDR1 is MGHRA and CDR2 YSYEKL. V was pared by 0 bases and J by 6 bases, with 21 bases of the junction left unmatched. The CDR3 is made up of 22 amino acids.

This clonotype was observed many times. The chain joins TRBV7-3 to TRBJ2-2; 12 positions match TRBD2. CDR3 length: 15 amino acids. Germline assignment: CDR1 SGHTA and CDR2 FQGTGA. V shed 4 bases and J 10 bases; nucleotides not matched to a gene: 7. CDR3 in amino acids: CASSSMTSGGKELFF. The CDR3 DNA reads TGTGCCAGCAGCTCTATGACTAGCGGGGGAAAGGAGCTGTTTTTT.

This clonotype was detected many times. V is TRBV12-3 or TRBV12-4 and J is TRBJ1-2, with a weak D call TRBD1 (5 bases). V dropped 7 bases and J dropped 4 bases, with 16 bases sitting between them. The CDR3 is 14 amino acids. This chain's CDR3 is CASILAGHFYGYTF. CDR3 DNA: TGTGCCAGCATCTTGGCAGGGCACTTCTATGGCTACACCTTC.

Ten or more counts support this clonotype. The V gene is TRBV2, the J gene TRBJ1-2, with D unresolved. V lost 6 bases to trimming and J lost 3 bases, with 14 bases between them. Germline CDR1 and CDR2: SNHLY and FYNNEI. The CDR3 has 14 residues. The CDR3 region has the DNA TGTGCCAGCAGCCTGGACTCATTTGACTATGGCTACACCTTC. Protein product: CASSLDSFDYGYTF.

This clonotype has a count of ten or more. This rearrangement joins TRBV6-2 or TRBV6-3 to TRBJ1-5; no firm D call. This CDR3 is built from 13 residues. Germline-derived CDR1 and CDR2 are MNHEY and SVGEGT. Trimming shortened V by 2 bases and J by 6 bases, and 8 bases separated the two germline ends. CDR3 DNA sequence: TGTGCCAGCAGTTACGAGCTCGGTCAGCCCCAGCATTTT. It translates to CASSYELGQPQHF.

In this sample, this clonotype turned up a few times. The CDR3 bases are TGTGCCAGCAGCTACCTTAGCGGGGACACCGGGGAGCTGTTTTTT. Protein: CASSYLSGDTGELFF. The chain joins TRBV7-3 to TRBJ2-2; 8 positions agree with TRBD2. This CDR3 spans 15 amino acids. Germline lookup yields CDR1 SGHTA and CDR2 FQGTGA. After removal of 4 bases from V and 3 bases from J, the junction contained 4 bases not matched to a gene.

Many counts were recorded for this clonotype. The chain recombines TRBV4-2 with TRBJ2-7; D is unclear. This CDR3 is 13 amino acids long. The V end lost 0 bases, the J end lost 3 bases, and 6 bases lay between the germline ends. Germline CDR1 LGHNA, CDR2 YNFKEQ. The CDR3 DNA sequence: TGTGCCAGCAGCCAAGAAACAGACTACGAGCAGTACTTC. Translated: CASSQETDYEQYF.

As to this clonotype: A much larger clonotype is one base distant, so this may be a read error. The chain links TRBV7-9 to TRBJ2-7, with 8 bases lining up with TRBD2. Germline V gives CDR1 SEHNR, CDR2 FQNEAQ (reference sequence). There are 16 residues in the CDR3. CDR3 loop: CVSSPVPSGLAYEQYF. The CDR3 region has the DNA TGTGTCAGCAGCCCAGTTCCGTCGGGACTAGCCTACGAGCAGTACTTC. Based on the CDR3 plus reference TRBV7-9 and TRBJ2-7, the full variable domain is DTGVSQNPRHKITKRGQNVTFRCDPISEHNRLYWYRQTLGQGPEFLTYFQNEAQLEKSRLLSDRFSAERPKGSFSTLEIQRTEQGDSAMYLCVSSPVPSGLAYEQYFGPGTRLTVT.